The 17 T cell receptor beta chains below were found in one sample sequenced in a study of T cell responses to AZD1222 COVID-19 vaccine. Some clones are missing from TCRdb's copy, which holds only in-frame ones; the method was immunoSEQ multiplex PCR. The data contain around 100,000 clones, less than 85% of them singletons. The sample in question was peripheral blood, obtained 28 days after the second AZD1222 dose. These TCRs come from an adult who received the AZD1222 COVID-19 vaccine.

The V gene is TRBV7-2, the J gene TRBJ2-4; D might be TRBD2 (7 bases). The CDR3 length is 18 residues. Germline V gene sequence: CDR1 SGHTA, CDR2 FQGNSA. Trimming removed 0 bases from V and 1 base from J, with 16 bases in between. As DNA, the CDR3 is TGTGCCAGCAGCTTAGCTCTAAGGGGGGGCTGGGCCAAAAACATTCAGTACTTC. Translated: CASSLALRGGWAKNIQYF.

The V call is TRBV9, the J call TRBJ2-1; 12 positions match TRBD2. CDR3 length equals 17 residues. V lost 0 bases, J lost 8 bases, and 9 bases stayed unmatched. Germline lookup yields CDR1 SGDLS and CDR2 YYNGEE. CDR3 nucleotides: TGTGCCAGCAGCGTAGGGGGACTAGCGGGTCCCGGGGATGAGCAGTTCTTC. The encoded protein is CASSVGGLAGPGDEQFF.

The chain recombines TRBV7-2 with TRBJ1-2; possible D gene TRBD1, 6 bases. Trimming cost V 5 bases and J 4 bases, with 17 bases left between them. There are 15 residues in the CDR3. Germline V CDR1 and CDR2: SGHTA, FQGNSA. DNA of the CDR3: TGTGCCAGCAGCGCTTCAGACGGACAGCTCTATGGCTACACCTTC. This translates into CASSASDGQLYGYTF.

The rearrangement uses TRBV7-3 and TRBJ2-3, with TRBD2 matching 8 bases. The J segment lost 4 bases and the V segment lost 1 base, leaving 7 bases of the junction unmatched. The CDR3 loop spans 16 amino acids. The germline V gene has CDR1 SGHTA and CDR2 FQGTGA. Here the CDR3 reads CASSLMSGGPADTQYF. The CDR3, as DNA: TGTGCCAGCAGCTTAATGTCGGGGGGGCCTGCAGATACGCAGTATTTT. Looking up the rest from reference TRBV7-3 and TRBJ2-3 gives the full variable domain: GAGVSQTPSNKVTEKGKYVELRCDPISGHTALYWYRQSLGQGPEFLIYFQGTGAADDSGLPNDRFFAVRPEGSVSTLKIQRTERGDSAVYLCASSLMSGGPADTQYFGPGTRLTVL.

The chain employs TRBV7-9 and TRBJ2-2; D might be TRBD1 or TRBD2, each matching 5 bases. V dropped 4 bases and J dropped 6 bases, with 9 bases sitting between them. Per the germline V gene, CDR1 is SEHNR and CDR2 is FQNEAQ (reference sequence). This CDR3 region has 13 residues. CDR3 sequence: CASSYGAAGELFF. The DNA of the CDR3 is TGTGCCAGCAGCTACGGGGCGGCCGGGGAGCTGTTTTTT.

The genes are TRBV20-1 and TRBJ2-7; tentative D call: TRBD1 (6 bases). CDR3 length: 11 residues. V lost 0 bases, J lost 6 bases, and 6 bases lay in between. Per germline, CDR1 DFQATT and CDR2 SNEGSKA (reference sequence). The CDR3 loop is CSARDRGEQYF. The CDR3 DNA reads as TGCAGTGCTAGAGACAGGGGCGAGCAGTACTTC.

This chain links TRBV9 with TRBJ1-1, with TRBD1 as a possible D gene (6 bases). V lost 3 bases and J 7 bases, leaving 16 bases between the germline ends. Germline lookup yields CDR1 SGDLS and CDR2 YYNGEE. The CDR3 contains 14 residues. CDR3 in DNA: TGTGCCAGCAGCGCTACAGGGTCGGTAGTTGAAGCTTTCTTT. It is translated as CASSATGSVVEAFF.

J is TRBJ2-7 and V is TRBV19, with TRBD1 identical over 12 bases. The CDR3 totals 13 residues. CDR1 is LNHDA and CDR2 is SQIVND in the germline V gene (reference sequence). The V segment lost 7 bases and the J segment 5 bases; nucleotides outside the gene matches: 3. The CDR3 is CASTGTGGNEQYF. The CDR3 DNA reads as TGTGCCAGTACTGGGACAGGGGGCAACGAGCAGTACTTC.

The chain combines TRBV5-1 with TRBJ2-5; D not certain. Germline V gene data show CDR1 as SGHRS and CDR2 as YFSETQ. The V end was cut by 4 bases, the J end by 3 bases, with 16 bases between. CDR3 length: 15 amino acids. The CDR3 DNA reads as TGCGCCAGCAGCGAGACCCGAAAAAGGGAAGAGACCCAGTACTTC. Translation gives CASSETRKREETQYF.

The chain employs TRBV5-4 and TRBJ2-1; D might be TRBD1 or TRBD2, each matching 6 bases. V shed 0 bases and J shed 5 bases, with 15 bases lying between them. The CDR3 is made up of 16 amino acids. Germline V gene sequence: CDR1 SGHNT, CDR2 YYREEE (reference sequence). CDR3 nucleotide sequence: TGTGCCAGCAGCTTGGGCCCGGGGGCCAGCCACAATGAGCAGTTCTTC. It is translated as CASSLGPGASHNEQFF.

This sequence joins TRBV18 and TRBJ1-6; D is undetermined. Germline CDR1 is KGHSH and CDR2 is LQKENI. Trimming removed 3 bases at V and 10 bases at J, with 10 bases between. The CDR3 has 13 amino acids. The CDR3 coding sequence is TGTGCCAGCTCACCCGAGACTCGGTCACCCCTCCACTTT. As protein: CASSPETRSPLHF.

This chain links TRBV27 with TRBJ2-1; 10 bases map to TRBD2. CDR3 length: 15 residues. Germline trimming cut 2 bases from V and 7 bases from J; bases unmatched to any gene: 5. The V gene's germline CDR1 is MNHEY and CDR2 SMNVEV (reference sequence). The DNA of the CDR3 is TGTGCCAGCAGTTTAAGTTTAGCGGGAGGAAATGAGCAGTTCTTC. Protein sequence: CASSLSLAGGNEQFF.

This sequence joins TRBV15 and TRBJ2-7; 8 bases line up with TRBD1. The germline gives CDR1 LNHNV, CDR2 YYDKDF (reference sequence). The J segment lost 4 bases and the V segment lost 8 bases, leaving 10 bases of the junction unmatched. This CDR3 region has 14 residues. The CDR3 loop is CATSPGQGIYEQYF. The DNA for the CDR3 is TGTGCCACCTCCCCCGGACAGGGAATTTACGAGCAGTACTTC. Full variable domain (remainder filled in from reference TRBV15 and TRBJ2-7): DAMVIQNPRYQVTQFGKPVTLSCSQTLNHNVMYWYQQKSSQAPKLLFHYYDKDFNNEADTPDNFQSRRPNTSFCFLDIRSPGLGDTAMYLCATSPGQGIYEQYFGPGTRLTVT.

The chain uses TRBV18 and TRBJ2-2; D gene unclear. Germline CDR1 KGHSH, CDR2 LQKENI. CDR3 length: 15 amino acids. Trimming took off 2 bases at V and 0 bases at J, with 7 bases between the two ends. CDR3 DNA sequence: TGTGCCAGCTCACCAACCGGCCCGAACACCGGGGAGCTGTTTTTT. Residues: CASSPTGPNTGELFF.

The gene calls are TRBV3-1 (or the pseudogene TRBV3-2) and TRBJ2-2, with 7 bases aligning to TRBD1. After removal of 4 bases from V and 0 bases from J, the junction contained 8 bases not matched to a gene. Germline lookup yields CDR1 LGHDT and CDR2 YNNKEL (reference sequence). The CDR3 has 17 amino acids. DNA for the CDR3: TGTGCCAGCAGCCCCGAAATCGGACAGGCGAACACCGGGGAGCTGTTTTTT. It specifies CASSPEIGQANTGELFF.

The genes are TRBV7-9 and TRBJ2-1; 12 bases are a match to TRBD2. V was clipped by 5 bases and J by 10 bases; unmatched bases: 18. Germline V lookup: CDR1 SEHNR, CDR2 FQNEAQ (reference sequence). The CDR3 extends over 18 amino acids. The CDR3 bases are TGTGCCAGCAGCCCGACCAGGTCTAGCGGGGGGGCCAATCGGGAGCAGTTCTTC. The encoded protein is CASSPTRSSGGANREQFF.

This clone was observed a few times. This chain connects TRBV27 to TRBJ1-3; no definite D call. Between the trimmed V and J ends, which lost 3 bases and 4 bases, there was a span of 1 base. Germline CDR1 reads MNHEY; CDR2 reads SMNVEV (reference sequence). This CDR3 has 11 residues. The CDR3 spells CASSFGNTIYF. CDR3 bases: TGTGCCAGCAGTTTCGGAAACACCATATATTTT.